These 5 T cell receptor beta chains were sequenced from one sample in a study of neurological immune-mediated disorders. TCRdb re-analysed the 5' RACE reads in MiXCR, keeping a single row per CDR3 protein. Altogether tens of thousands of distinct CDR3 sequences are present, approximately 14% being singletons, with the ten largest covering approximately 4.2%. The time point is: longitudinal time-point 1 (baseline). Material for sequencing was PBMCs. All receptors come from a female donor with HTLV-1-associated myelopathy (HAM/TSP).

The chain carries TRBV12-3 or TRBV12-4 and TRBJ1-4; no firm D call. V was shortened by 3 bases and J by 0 bases, with 14 bases between the two germline ends. The length of the CDR3 is 17 residues. The CDR3 sequence is CASSFPGWGPTNEKLFF. The CDR3 bases are TGTGCCAGCAGTTTCCCCGGATGGGGTCCAACTAATGAAAAACTGTTTTTT.

This clonotype occurred many times. The CDR3 here is CSARDPLSGGLDEQFF. For the CDR3, the DNA is TGCAGTGCCCGTGACCCCCTAAGCGGGGGGCTGGATGAGCAGTTCTTC. The chain links TRBV20-1 to TRBJ2-1; TRBD2 agrees at 9 bases. Looked up from germline, CDR1 is DFQATT and CDR2 is SNEGSKA (reference sequence). J gave up 8 bases and V 6 bases, and 17 bases lay outside the gene matches. The CDR3 totals 16 residues.

This chain links TRBV5-1 with TRBJ2-1; tentatively, D is TRBD1 (6 bases). Per the germline V gene, CDR1 is SGHRS and CDR2 is YFSETQ. The V and J ends lost 2 bases and 5 bases respectively, with 17 bases between them. The CDR3 has 16 amino acids. In DNA, the CDR3 is TGCGCCAGCAGCTTTTTGGTAGGGGGTTTTAACAATGAGCAGTTCTTC. Its protein is CASSFLVGGFNNEQFF.

The chain links TRBV19 to TRBJ2-3; 9 bases are a match to TRBD2. CDR1 is LNHDA, CDR2 SQIVND, per germline (reference sequence). V shed 6 bases, J shed 0 bases, and the junction held 13 bases outside the gene matches. This CDR3 contains 18 residues. The DNA for the CDR3 is TGTGCCAGTAGCCCGGGGGCTAGCGGGGTGACTAGCACAGATACGCAGTATTTT. Protein product: CASSPGASGVTSTDTQYF.

Comment on this clonotype: A clone one base away is much larger, so this may be a read error. The chain combines TRBV12-3 or TRBV12-4 with TRBJ1-5; 9 bases match TRBD1. The CDR3 spans 16 residues. The trim removed 5 bases at V and 5 bases at J, leaving 10 bases unmatched. CDR3 nucleotides: TGTGCCAGCAGTCCGATAACAGGGGGCAGTGATCAGCCCCAGCATTTT. Protein: CASSPITGGSDQPQHF.